This T cell receptor beta chain came from a study of shared clonotypes between healthy human individuals. Study results and caveats: Naive subsets, compared against memory subsets, generally had larger estimated richness values. The diversity represented, both genetic and in exposure history, was limited by few donors. Relative to clonotypes present in all four donors, those not shared had lower generation probabilities.

Using immunoSEQ multiplex PCR, the repertoire was profiled, and TCRdb retains in-frame clones only, with some absent. The sample shows about 110,000 clones, about 71% of them seen only once. As concerns this clone: Antigen: not known.

The junction had 11 bases not matched to a gene; V was cut back by 3 bases and J by 1 base. This CDR3 has 18 amino acids. CDR1 and CDR2 (germline): MDHEN, SYDVKM. Sequencing was performed on memory CD8+ T cells sorted from blood. Subset given: CD45RO+ cells pooled with CCR7-negative TemRA cells. This TCR derives from a woman in her twenties or thirties in good health. The chain recombines TRBV28 with TRBJ2-2; 7 nucleotides line up with TRBD2. The CDR3 region has the DNA TGTGCCAGCAGTTTCAGAAGCGGGACTGATTTGAACACCGGGGAGCTGTTTTTT. Translated, it gives CASSFRSGTDLNTGELFF. The complete variable domain, with remaining parts taken from reference TRBV28 and TRBJ2-2, reads DVKVTQSSRYLVKRTGEKVFLECVQDMDHENMFWYRQDPGLGLRLIYFSYDVKMKEKGDIPEGYSVSREKKERFSLILESASTNQTSMYLCASSFRSGTDLNTGELFFGEGSRLTVL.